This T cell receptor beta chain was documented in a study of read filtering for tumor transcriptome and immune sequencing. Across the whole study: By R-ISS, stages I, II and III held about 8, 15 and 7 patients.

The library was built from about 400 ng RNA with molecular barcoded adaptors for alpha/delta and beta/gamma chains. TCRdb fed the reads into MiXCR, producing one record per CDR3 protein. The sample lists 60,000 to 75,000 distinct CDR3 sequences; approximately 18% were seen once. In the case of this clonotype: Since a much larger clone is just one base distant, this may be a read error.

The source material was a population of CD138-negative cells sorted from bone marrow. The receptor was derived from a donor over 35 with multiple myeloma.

CDR3 nucleotide sequence: TGCGCCAGCAGCTTGGATGGCGGGCATCGGCCCCAGCATTTT. It is translated as CASSLDGGHRPQHF. The chain recombines TRBV5-1 with TRBJ1-5; no reliable D call. V was pared by 0 bases and J by 9 bases, with 13 bases between. The CDR3 contains 14 residues. CDR1 and CDR2 (germline): SGHRS, YFSETQ. The full variable domain, its missing parts supplied by reference TRBV5-1 and TRBJ1-5, is KAGVTQTPRYLIKTRGQQVTLSCSPISGHRSVSWYQQTPGQGLQFLFEYFSETQRNKGNFPGRFSGRQFSNSRSEMNVSTLELGDSALYLCASSLDGGHRPQHFGDGTRLSIL.